This T cell receptor beta chain was sequenced in a study of blood T cell repertoires in COVID-19. Donors of Cohort 3 who recovered were those that had two negative PCRs, clearance, or symptom resolution. This clone was detected once. The V gene's germline CDR1 is SGHNT and CDR2 YYREEE (reference sequence). This CDR3 comprises 15 residues. V dropped 4 bases and J dropped 3 bases, with 11 bases sitting between them. This table comes from immunoSEQ multiplex PCR, and its TCRdb copy is limited to in-frame clones, with some not included. The sample includes around 250,000 clones, 70% to 90% of them seen just once.

This sequence originates from a man younger than 30 who had recovered from COVID-19. The V and J genes are TRBV5-4 and TRBJ1-6; D is unresolved. Sequencing input: PBMCs or T cells enriched from blood (not recorded which). This CDR3 is CASSRADNYNSPLHF. The DNA of the CDR3 is TGTGCCAGCAGCCGTGCAGACAACTATAATTCACCCCTCCACTTT.